The text below deals with one T cell receptor (beta chain). Its antigen is not known. When sampled, the donors appeared nominally healthy, though they likely had unrecorded immune exposures. The primer mix had 60 Vbeta and 13 Jbeta primers. Clones were sequenced by immunoSEQ multiplex PCR, and TCRdb holds only the in-frame ones, with some missing. Counted here are roughly 140,000 clones, approximately 79% occurring once; the ten biggest clones make up about 7.1%. The CDR3 length is 17 residues. Trimming removed 4 bases from V and 0 bases from J, with 17 bases in between. Germline-derived CDR1 and CDR2 are SGHRS and YFSETQ. The sample belongs to a study of cytomegalovirus exposure and HLA in healthy donors. Study-level results: CMV antigen specificity was confirmed in vitro for three CMV-associated chains. The study designated 150 or so TCR beta chains cytomegalovirus-associated.

Sequenced sample: PBMCs. This sequence was found in a woman aged 45 to 65 in good health and CMV-seropositive. The chain combines TRBV5-1 with TRBJ2-1; D might be TRBD1 (5 bases). The CDR3 nucleotides read TGCGCCAGCAGCCCACATGAGACAGCGAGCTCCTACAATGAGCAGTTCTTC. It yields the protein CASSPHETASSYNEQFF.